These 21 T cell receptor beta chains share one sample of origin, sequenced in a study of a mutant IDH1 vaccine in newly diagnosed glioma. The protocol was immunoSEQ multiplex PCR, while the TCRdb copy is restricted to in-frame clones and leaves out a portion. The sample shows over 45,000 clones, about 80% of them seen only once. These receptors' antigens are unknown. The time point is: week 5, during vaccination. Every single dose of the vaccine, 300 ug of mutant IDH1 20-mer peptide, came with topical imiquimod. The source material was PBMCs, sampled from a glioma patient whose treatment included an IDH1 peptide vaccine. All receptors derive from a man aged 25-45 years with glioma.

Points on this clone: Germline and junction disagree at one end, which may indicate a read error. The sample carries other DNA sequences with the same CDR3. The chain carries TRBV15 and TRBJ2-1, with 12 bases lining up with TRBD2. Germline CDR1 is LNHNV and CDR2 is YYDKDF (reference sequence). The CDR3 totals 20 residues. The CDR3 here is CATSRGIKLAGGPGDNEQFF. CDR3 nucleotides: TGCGCCACCAGCAGAGGAATTAAGCTAGCGGGGGGGCCGGGTGACAATGAGCAGTTCTTC.

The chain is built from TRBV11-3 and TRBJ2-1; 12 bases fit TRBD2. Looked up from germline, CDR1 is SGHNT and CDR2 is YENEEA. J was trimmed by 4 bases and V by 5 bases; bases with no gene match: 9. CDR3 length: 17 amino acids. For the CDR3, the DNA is TGTGCCAGCAGCCTTCGGACTAGCGGGACCCTGTACAATGAGCAGTTCTTC. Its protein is CASSLRTSGTLYNEQFF. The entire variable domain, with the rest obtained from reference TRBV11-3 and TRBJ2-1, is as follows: EAGVVQSPRYKIIEKKQPVAFWCNPISGHNTLYWYLQNLGQGPELLIRYENEEAVDDSQLPKDRFSAERLKGVDSTLKIQPAELGDSAVYLCASSLRTSGTLYNEQFFGPGTRLTVL.

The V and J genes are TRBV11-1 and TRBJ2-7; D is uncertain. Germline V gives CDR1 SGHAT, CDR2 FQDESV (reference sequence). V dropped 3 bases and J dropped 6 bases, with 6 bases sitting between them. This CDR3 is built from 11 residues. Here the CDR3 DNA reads TGTGCCAGCAGCTTGGGTCTCGAGCAGTACTTC. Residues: CASSLGLEQYF.

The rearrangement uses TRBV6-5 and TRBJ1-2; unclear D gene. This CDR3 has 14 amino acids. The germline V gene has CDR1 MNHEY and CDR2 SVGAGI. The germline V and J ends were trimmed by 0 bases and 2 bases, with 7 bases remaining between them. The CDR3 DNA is TGTGCCAGCAGTTACTCACCCAGCAACTATGGCTACACCTTC. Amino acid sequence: CASSYSPSNYGYTF.

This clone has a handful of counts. The CDR3 loop is CASSEDGQEDQPQHF. The CDR3 DNA reads TGTGCCAGCAGTGAGGATGGACAGGAGGACCAGCCCCAGCATTTT. The gene calls are TRBV2 and TRBJ1-5; TRBD1 agrees at 7 bases. V lost 3 bases, J lost 7 bases, and 9 bases stayed unmatched. This CDR3 has 15 residues. Germline V gene data show CDR1 as SNHLY and CDR2 as FYNNEI.

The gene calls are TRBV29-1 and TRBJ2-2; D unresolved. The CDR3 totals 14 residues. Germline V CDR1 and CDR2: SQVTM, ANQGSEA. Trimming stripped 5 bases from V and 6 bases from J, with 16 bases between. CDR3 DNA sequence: TGCAGCGTTTCCAGGTCCTCCGCAGCCGGGGAGCTGTTTTTT. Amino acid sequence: CSVSRSSAAGELFF.

In nucleotides, the CDR3 is TGCGCCAGCAGCCAAGAAACGGCCATAGCCAAAAACATTCAGTACTTC. As protein: CASSQETAIAKNIQYF. The chain combines TRBV4-1 with TRBJ2-4; D not certain. Trimming left V 0 bases short and J 0 bases short, with 9 bases between. Germline lookup yields CDR1 MGHRA and CDR2 YSYEKL. The CDR3 length is 16 residues.

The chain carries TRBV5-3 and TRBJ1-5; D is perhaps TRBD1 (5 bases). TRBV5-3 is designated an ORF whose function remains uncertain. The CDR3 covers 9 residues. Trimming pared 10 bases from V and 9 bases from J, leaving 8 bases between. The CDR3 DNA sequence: TGTGCCCCTGGGGGGCCCCAGCATTTT. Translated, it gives CAPGGPQHF.

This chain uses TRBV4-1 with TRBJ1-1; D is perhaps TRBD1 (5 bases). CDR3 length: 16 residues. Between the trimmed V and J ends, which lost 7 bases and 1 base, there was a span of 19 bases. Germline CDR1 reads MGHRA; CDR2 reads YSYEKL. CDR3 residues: CASTTRITGRNTEAFF. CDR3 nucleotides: TGCGCCAGCACTACGAGAATCACAGGACGGAACACTGAAGCTTTCTTT.

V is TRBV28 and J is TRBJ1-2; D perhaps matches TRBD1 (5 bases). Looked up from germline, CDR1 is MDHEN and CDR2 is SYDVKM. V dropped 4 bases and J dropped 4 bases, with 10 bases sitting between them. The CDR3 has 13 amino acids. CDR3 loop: CASSSGTLYGYTF. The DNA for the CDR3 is TGTGCCAGCAGTTCCGGGACTCTCTATGGCTACACCTTC.

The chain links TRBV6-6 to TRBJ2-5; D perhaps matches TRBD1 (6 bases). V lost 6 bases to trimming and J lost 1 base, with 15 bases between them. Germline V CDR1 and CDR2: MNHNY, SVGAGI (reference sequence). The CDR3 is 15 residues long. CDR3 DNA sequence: TGTGCCAGCAGCCACAGGGTGGATCTCCAAGAGACCCAGTACTTC. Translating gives CASSHRVDLQETQYF.

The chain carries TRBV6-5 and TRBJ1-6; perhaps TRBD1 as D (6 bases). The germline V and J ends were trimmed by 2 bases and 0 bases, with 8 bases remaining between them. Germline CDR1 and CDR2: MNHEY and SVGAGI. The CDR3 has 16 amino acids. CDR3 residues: CASSYDRSSYNSPLHF. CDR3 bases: TGTGCCAGCAGTTACGACAGGAGCTCCTATAATTCACCCCTCCACTTT.

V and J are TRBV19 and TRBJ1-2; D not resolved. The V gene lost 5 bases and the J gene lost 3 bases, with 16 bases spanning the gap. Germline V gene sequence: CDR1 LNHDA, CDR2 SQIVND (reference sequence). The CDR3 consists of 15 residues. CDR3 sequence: CASSVVGRGDYGYTF. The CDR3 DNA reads TGTGCCAGTAGTGTAGTCGGCCGGGGTGACTATGGCTACACCTTC.

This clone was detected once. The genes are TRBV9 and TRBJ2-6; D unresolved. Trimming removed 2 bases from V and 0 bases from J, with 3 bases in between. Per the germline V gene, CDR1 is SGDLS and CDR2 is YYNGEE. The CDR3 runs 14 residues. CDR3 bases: TGTGCCAGCAGCGTCGACTCTGGGGCCAACGTCCTGACTTTC. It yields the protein CASSVDSGANVLTF.

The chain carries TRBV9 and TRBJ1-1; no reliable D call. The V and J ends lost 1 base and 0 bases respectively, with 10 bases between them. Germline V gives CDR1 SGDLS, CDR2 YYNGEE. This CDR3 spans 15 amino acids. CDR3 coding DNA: TGTGCCAGCAGCGTAACCCCAGGATTGAACACTGAAGCTTTCTTT. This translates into CASSVTPGLNTEAFF.

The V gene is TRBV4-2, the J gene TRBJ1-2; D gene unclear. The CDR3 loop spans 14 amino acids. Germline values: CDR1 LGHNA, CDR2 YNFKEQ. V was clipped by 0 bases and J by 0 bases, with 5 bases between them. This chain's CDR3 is CASSQDPANYGYTF. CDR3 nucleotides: TGTGCCAGCAGCCAAGATCCAGCTAACTATGGCTACACCTTC.

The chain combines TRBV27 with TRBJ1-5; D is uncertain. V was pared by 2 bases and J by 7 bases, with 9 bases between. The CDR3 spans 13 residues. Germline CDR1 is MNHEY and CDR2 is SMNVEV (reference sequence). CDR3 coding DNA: TGTGCCAGCAGTTTAGGGGTTAGCCAGCCCCAGCATTTT. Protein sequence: CASSLGVSQPQHF.

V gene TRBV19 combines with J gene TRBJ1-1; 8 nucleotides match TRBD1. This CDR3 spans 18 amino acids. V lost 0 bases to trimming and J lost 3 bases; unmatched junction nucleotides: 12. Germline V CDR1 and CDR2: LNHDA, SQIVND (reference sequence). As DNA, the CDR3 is TGTGCCAGTAGTATAGATCTGGGCAGGGGGCGTGAGGACACTGAAGCTTTCTTT. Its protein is CASSIDLGRGREDTEAFF. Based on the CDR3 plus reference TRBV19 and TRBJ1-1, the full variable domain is DGGITQSPKYLFRKEGQNVTLSCEQNLNHDAMYWYRQDPGQGLRLIYYSQIVNDFQKGDIAEGYSVSREKKESFPLTVTSAQKNPTAFYLCASSIDLGRGREDTEAFFGQGTRLTVV.

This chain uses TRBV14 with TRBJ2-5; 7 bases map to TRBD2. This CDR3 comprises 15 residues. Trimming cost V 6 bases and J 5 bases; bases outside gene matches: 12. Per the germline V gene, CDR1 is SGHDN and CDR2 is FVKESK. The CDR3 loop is CASRSSGAPRETQYF. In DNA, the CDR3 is TGTGCCAGCAGATCAAGCGGGGCTCCCCGGGAGACCCAGTACTTC.

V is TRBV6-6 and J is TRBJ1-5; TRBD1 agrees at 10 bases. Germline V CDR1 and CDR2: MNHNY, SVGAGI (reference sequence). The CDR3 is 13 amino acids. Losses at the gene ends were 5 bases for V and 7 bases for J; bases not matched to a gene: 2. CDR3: CASSRTGGQPQHF. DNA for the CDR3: TGTGCCAGCAGTCGGACAGGGGGGCAGCCCCAGCATTTT.

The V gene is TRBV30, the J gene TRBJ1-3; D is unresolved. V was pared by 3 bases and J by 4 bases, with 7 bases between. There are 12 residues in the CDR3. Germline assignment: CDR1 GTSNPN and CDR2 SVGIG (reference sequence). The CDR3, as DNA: TGTGCCTGGAGATCACCGGGAAACACCATATATTTT. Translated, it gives CAWRSPGNTIYF.